The 28 T cell receptor beta chains below were found in one sample sequenced in a study of shared clonotypes between healthy human individuals. Method: immunoSEQ multiplex PCR; TCRdb's copy keeps in-frame clones and lacks some. The sample lists roughly 300,000 clones, about nine tenths seen once, with roughly 17% in the top ten. Sequencing was performed on memory CD8+ T cells sorted from blood. As for subset: CD45RO+ cells pooled with CCR7-negative TemRA cells. Source of these receptors: a man aged 18 to 30 in good health.

The rearrangement links TRBV10-1 to TRBJ2-7, with D unresolved. This CDR3 has 13 amino acids. Trimming left V 2 bases short and J 1 base short, with 6 bases between. Germline V gives CDR1 WNHNN, CDR2 SYGVQD (reference sequence). The chain's CDR3 is CASSEIGSYEQYF. The CDR3, as DNA: TGCGCCAGCAGTGAGATAGGGTCCTACGAGCAGTACTTC.

The rearrangement uses TRBV10-3 and TRBJ1-6; D is unresolved. Germline CDR1 reads ENHRY; CDR2 reads SYGVKD. CDR3 size: 13 residues. The V end lost 3 bases, the J end lost 5 bases, and 5 bases lay between the germline ends. Here the CDR3 DNA reads TGTGCCATCAGTGAAACAAATAATTCACCCCTCCACTTT. It specifies CAISETNNSPLHF.

The chain couples TRBV18 to TRBJ1-3, with a weak D call TRBD1 (5 bases). The ends were cut back, 8 bases at V and 0 bases at J, with 8 bases in the middle. CDR3 length: 13 amino acids. In germline, CDR1 is KGHSH, CDR2 LQKENI. CDR3 DNA sequence: TGTGCCAGCCACGACAGCTCTGGAAACACCATATATTTT. Protein product: CASHDSSGNTIYF.

This chain joins TRBV4-3 and TRBJ2-5, with 10 bases identical to TRBD2. The CDR3 has 13 amino acids. The germline V gene has CDR1 LGHNA and CDR2 YSLEER. Trimming took 4 bases from V and 5 from J; bases not matched to a gene: 1. DNA of the CDR3: TGCGCCAGCAGCCCGGGACTAGCGGAGACCCAGTACTTC. Protein: CASSPGLAETQYF.

The chain couples TRBV5-4 to TRBJ2-2, with D tentatively TRBD1 or TRBD2 (5 bases each). Germline CDR1 is SGHNT and CDR2 is YYREEE (reference sequence). The CDR3 is made up of 17 amino acids. Between the trimmed V and J ends, which lost 1 base and 6 bases, there was a span of 19 bases. CDR3 loop: CASSLYGLRELAGELFF. CDR3 bases: TGTGCCAGCAGCTTGTACGGTCTCAGGGAGTTAGCCGGGGAGCTGTTTTTT. The full variable domain, in which reference TRBV5-4 and TRBJ2-2 provide the parts outside the CDR3, is ETGVTQSPTHLIKTRGQQVTLRCSSQSGHNTVSWYQQALGQGPQFIFQYYREEENGRGNFPPRFSGLQFPNYSSELNVNALELDDSALYLCASSLYGLRELAGELFFGEGSRLTVL.

V gene TRBV5-1 combines with J gene TRBJ1-2, with 10 bases matching TRBD1. There are 13 residues in the CDR3. After removal of 7 bases from V and 5 bases from J, the junction contained 5 bases not matched to a gene. Germline CDR1 reads SGHRS; CDR2 reads YFSETQ. Here the CDR3 DNA reads TGCGCCAGCGGGGACAGGGGCCCTTATGGCTACACCTTC. Amino acids: CASGDRGPYGYTF. The full variable domain, in which reference TRBV5-1 and TRBJ1-2 provide the parts outside the CDR3, is KAGVTQTPRYLIKTRGQQVTLSCSPISGHRSVSWYQQTPGQGLQFLFEYFSETQRNKGNFPGRFSGRQFSNSRSEMNVSTLELGDSALYLCASGDRGPYGYTFGSGTRLTVV.

This rearrangement joins TRBV7-6 to TRBJ2-7; D gene ambiguous. Trimming pared 2 bases from V and 4 bases from J, leaving 9 bases between. Germline V gives CDR1 SGHVS, CDR2 FNYEAQ. This CDR3 region has 13 residues. The CDR3, as DNA: TGTGCCAGCAGCTTATCCCCGATGTACGAGCAGTACTTC. Protein sequence: CASSLSPMYEQYF.

This chain uses TRBV9 with TRBJ2-7; D might be TRBD2 (5 bases). The CDR3 is 14 amino acids. Germline assignment: CDR1 SGDLS and CDR2 YYNGEE. V lost 5 bases to trimming and J lost 2 bases, with 14 bases between them. CDR3 nucleotides: TGTGCCAGCAGTCCAGGCAGCGGCACCTACGAGCAGTACTTC. Protein product: CASSPGSGTYEQYF.

The gene calls are TRBV4-3 and TRBJ2-2; 10 nucleotides align to TRBD1. Germline CDR1 LGHNA, CDR2 YSLEER. The CDR3 totals 16 residues. Germline trimming cut 1 base from V and 4 bases from J; bases unmatched to any gene: 3. Written as DNA, the CDR3 is TGCGCCAGCAGCCAAGCTTGGGACAGGGGCACCGGGGAGCTGTTTTTT. Its protein is CASSQAWDRGTGELFF.

The rearrangement uses TRBV2 and TRBJ1-3; D is unresolved. Germline V gene sequence: CDR1 SNHLY, CDR2 FYNNEI. Trimming stripped 2 bases from V and 1 base from J, with 9 bases between. The CDR3 runs to 15 residues. This CDR3 is CASSEIGRSGNTIYF. In nucleotides, the CDR3 is TGTGCCAGCAGTGAAATCGGTCGGTCTGGAAACACCATATATTTT.

This clone was seen once. For the CDR3, the DNA is TGTGCCTCCAGGATCACGCAGGGTTGGGCACCGACCACTGAAGCTTTCTTT. This codes for CASRITQGWAPTTEAFF. The rearrangement joins TRBV10-3 to TRBJ1-1; a weak D match, TRBD1 (5 bases). The CDR3 totals 17 residues. With 11 bases removed from V and 4 bases from J, the gap between germline ends came to 29 bases. CDR1 ENHRY and CDR2 SYGVKD come from the germline V gene.

In regard to this clone: At one of its ends the junction is not consistent with the germline gene, which may arise from a read error. The CDR3 DNA is TGTGCCAGCTCACCAGGTGACAGGGGGTTGCACTTC. Protein sequence: CASSPGDRGLHF. The rearrangement uses TRBV18 and TRBJ2-7; 9 nucleotides match TRBD1. The CDR3 length is 12 residues. Germline V gives CDR1 KGHSH, CDR2 LQKENI.

The V and J genes are TRBV4-1 and TRBJ2-1; 14 nucleotides agree with TRBD2. Looked up from germline, CDR1 is MGHRA and CDR2 is YSYEKL. The CDR3 has 18 amino acids. The V gene end was trimmed by 2 bases and the J gene end by 2 bases; junction bases not matched to a gene: 5. CDR3 in amino acids: CASSQRTSGGIPYNEQFF. The CDR3 DNA follows: TGCGCCAGCAGCCAAAGGACTAGCGGGGGGATACCCTACAATGAGCAGTTCTTC.

V gene TRBV7-2 combines with J gene TRBJ2-7; D is undetermined. Trimming took 1 base from V and 3 from J, leaving 25 bases between them. Germline V CDR1 and CDR2: SGHTA, FQGNSA. The CDR3 extends over 19 amino acids. CDR3 sequence: CASSLGVRRYRRRNYEQYF. In DNA form, the CDR3 reads TGTGCCAGCAGCTTAGGTGTCAGGCGGTACAGAAGGCGAAACTACGAGCAGTACTTC.

Details on this clone: The junction departs from germline at one end; a sequencing error may be responsible. This chain links TRBV9 with TRBJ2-1; TRBD2 aligns across 15 bases. Per the germline V gene, CDR1 is SGDLS and CDR2 is YYNGEE. The CDR3 is 18 residues long. CDR3 DNA: TGTGCCAGCAGCGTAGTTGGACTAGCGGGAGGGCCCTATAATGAGCAGTTCTTC. This gives the protein CASSVVGLAGGPYNEQFF.

CDR3 sequence (DNA): TGCAGCGTTGAAGATCGCGGGACAGGCCGTTACGGCTACACCTTC. Translation: CSVEDRGTGRYGYTF. V usage is TRBV29-1 and J usage is TRBJ1-2; TRBD1 aligns across 8 bases. The germline V gene encodes CDR1 SQVTM and CDR2 ANQGSEA. CDR3 size: 15 residues. V dropped 0 bases and J dropped 8; count of bases not matched to a gene: 11. Full variable domain (missing parts from reference TRBV29-1 and TRBJ1-2): SAVISQKPSRDICQRGTSLTIQCQVDSQVTMMFWYRQQPGQSLTLIATANQGSEATYESGFVIDKFPISRPNLTFSTLTVSNMSPEDSSIYLCSVEDRGTGRYGYTFGSGTRLTVV.

The V gene is TRBV5-6, the J gene TRBJ2-7; the match to TRBD2 covers 12 bases. This CDR3 contains 15 residues. The V gene end was trimmed by 0 bases and the J gene end by 2 bases; junction bases not matched to a gene: 0. CDR1 is SGHDT and CDR2 is YYEEEE in the germline V gene. CDR3 sequence: CASSLGLAGAYEQYF. The CDR3 nucleotides read TGTGCCAGCAGCTTGGGACTAGCGGGAGCCTACGAGCAGTACTTC.

At least ten counts were recorded for this clone. The V call is TRBV27, the J call TRBJ2-7; no reliable D call. The germline gives CDR1 MNHEY, CDR2 SMNVEV (reference sequence). This CDR3 contains 14 residues. Between the trimmed V and J ends, which lost 2 bases and 0 bases, there was a span of 8 bases. The CDR3 loop reads CASSLRVPSYEQYF. For the CDR3, the DNA is TGTGCCAGCAGTTTACGGGTACCCTCCTACGAGCAGTACTTC.

The V gene is TRBV4-1, the J gene TRBJ1-6, with 7 nucleotides matching TRBD1. The V gene's germline CDR1 is MGHRA and CDR2 YSYEKL. Losses at the gene ends were 0 bases for V and 7 bases for J; bases not matched to a gene: 6. The CDR3 extends over 16 amino acids. CDR3 protein: CASSQDPDRLNSPLHF. The CDR3 DNA sequence: TGCGCCAGCAGCCAAGATCCGGACAGGTTAAATTCACCCCTCCACTTT.

Here the CDR3 reads CASSDPGGRYEQYF. The CDR3 region has the DNA TGTGCCAGCAGTGACCCGGGTGGAAGGTACGAGCAGTACTTC. The V gene is TRBV2, the J gene TRBJ2-7, with D unclear. From germline, CDR1 is SNHLY and CDR2 FYNNEI. The V and J ends lost 3 bases and 4 bases respectively, with 13 bases between them. This CDR3 is built from 14 residues.

This clone was counted a single time. The gene calls are TRBV5-6 and TRBJ2-4, with D tentatively TRBD2 (6 bases). The CDR3 spans 13 residues. Trimming removed 3 bases from V and 8 bases from J, with 12 bases in between. CDR1 is SGHDT and CDR2 is YYEEEE in the germline V gene. The CDR3 is CASSSGGPDIQYF. In nucleotides, the CDR3 is TGTGCCAGCAGCTCTGGAGGGCCGGACATTCAGTACTTC.

DNA for the CDR3: TGTGCCTGGAGTGTAGGGGGGTGGGACGAGCAGTACTTC. This encodes CAWSVGGWDEQYF. The rearrangement links TRBV30 to TRBJ2-5; D is possibly TRBD1 or TRBD2 (6 bases each). The assigned J gene may be wrong: the sequence end matches TRBJ2-7 better. Germline CDR1 reads GTSNPN; CDR2 reads SVGIG (reference sequence). The length of the CDR3 is 13 residues.

The gene calls are TRBV7-6 and TRBJ2-7, with D maybe TRBD1 (6 bases). The germline V gene has CDR1 SGHVS and CDR2 FNYEAQ. The CDR3 consists of 14 residues. The germline V and J ends were trimmed by 2 bases and 7 bases, with 15 bases remaining between them. The DNA of the CDR3 is TGTGCCAGCAGCTTACTACCGCAGGGGTCTGAGCAGTACTTC. It encodes CASSLLPQGSEQYF. Full variable domain (missing parts from reference TRBV7-6 and TRBJ2-7): GAGVSQSPRYKVTKRGQDVALRCDPISGHVSLYWYRQALGQGPEFLTYFNYEAQQDKSGLPNDRFSAERPEGSISTLTIQRTEQRDSAMYRCASSLLPQGSEQYFGPGTRLTVT.

V and J are TRBV4-3 and TRBJ2-1; TRBD1 or TRBD2 may be the D gene (5 bases each). This CDR3 is 15 amino acids long. From germline, CDR1 is LGHNA and CDR2 YSLEER. Trimming removed 0 bases at V and 1 base at J, with 7 bases between. CDR3 coding DNA: TGCGCCAGCAGCCAAGATTGGGGGTCCTACAATGAGCAGTTCTTC. Protein product: CASSQDWGSYNEQFF.

J is TRBJ1-6 and V is TRBV5-6; 8 positions match TRBD1. Germline CDR1 reads SGHDT; CDR2 reads YYEEEE. This CDR3 comprises 15 residues. The V and J ends lost 2 bases and 9 bases, in that order; junction bases with no gene match: 7. In nucleotides, the CDR3 is TGTGCCAGCAGCTTATCATGGACAGGGCGTTCACCCCTCCACTTT. Its translation: CASSLSWTGRSPLHF. Complete variable domain (other parts from reference TRBV5-6 and TRBJ1-6): DAGVTQSPTHLIKTRGQQVTLRCSPKSGHDTVSWYQQALGQGPQFIFQYYEEEERQRGNFPDRFSGHQFPNYSSELNVNALLLGDSALYLCASSLSWTGRSPLHFGNGTRLTVT.

The V and J genes are TRBV7-9 and TRBJ2-4, with D possibly matching TRBD1 (6 bases). The CDR3 loop spans 14 amino acids. Looked up from germline, CDR1 is SEHNR and CDR2 is FQNEAQ (reference sequence). Trimming pared 4 bases from V and 5 bases from J, leaving 12 bases between. The CDR3 region has the DNA TGTGCCAGCAGCTCGACAGGACCTCAAAACATTCAGTACTTC. Protein sequence: CASSSTGPQNIQYF.

The rearrangement joins TRBV7-8 to TRBJ2-3; no clear D. Trimming removed 0 bases from V and 6 bases from J, with 10 bases in between. Germline lookup yields CDR1 SGHVS and CDR2 FQNEAQ. This CDR3 contains 14 residues. CDR3 amino acids: CASSLASPTDTQYF. CDR3 nucleotides: TGTGCCAGCAGCTTAGCCAGCCCCACGGATACGCAGTATTTT.

The DNA of the CDR3 is TGTGCCAGCACCATCGGAGGGGAGGGAAACACCGGGGAGCTGTTTTTT. It encodes CASTIGGEGNTGELFF. The genes are TRBV2 and TRBJ2-2, with 7 bases aligning to TRBD2. Looked up from germline, CDR1 is SNHLY and CDR2 is FYNNEI. This CDR3 has 16 amino acids. The ends lost 7 bases at V and 2 bases at J; junction bases unmatched: 10.